Shown below are 5 T cell receptor beta chains from a single sample sequenced in a study of Ad26.COV2.S vaccination and SARS-CoV-2 variants. Data came from immunoSEQ multiplex PCR; TCRdb stores just in-frame clones and leaves some out. The sample carries nearly 400,000 clones, 89% recorded once. Treatment noted: some 20 received Ad26.COV2.S at low or high dose, single or two shots; roughly five received placebo; per-sample allocation not given. Sampling was performed 63 days after the first vaccine or placebo injection. The sequencing here drew on peripheral blood, taken in a trial of Ad26.COV2.S vaccine versus placebo. The source is a person aged 18 to 59 who received the Ad26.COV2.S COVID-19 vaccine or a placebo.

The chain uses TRBV3-1 (or the pseudogene TRBV3-2) and TRBJ1-4, with 7 bases that match TRBD1. The CDR3 runs 15 residues. V lost 5 bases and J lost 5; bases outside the gene matches: 8. Germline V CDR1 and CDR2: LGHDT, YNNKEL (reference sequence). This CDR3 reads CASSTRTGGNEKLFF. Here the CDR3 DNA reads TGTGCCAGCAGCACCCGGACAGGAGGGAATGAAAAACTGTTTTTT.

This clone has just one count. V usage is TRBV18 and J usage is TRBJ2-1, with 9 bases matching TRBD2. This CDR3 spans 15 amino acids. CDR1 and CDR2 (germline): KGHSH, LQKENI. J lost 4 bases, V lost 0 bases, and 1 base had no gene match. The chain's CDR3 is CASSPPSGGYNEQFF. The CDR3 region has the DNA TGTGCCAGCTCACCACCTAGCGGGGGATACAATGAGCAGTTCTTC.

The chain carries TRBV12-3 or TRBV12-4 and TRBJ2-1, with TRBD2 identical over 11 bases. The CDR3 sequence is 13 residues long. CDR3 sequence reads: CGSTSGNAHEQFF. The CDR3 coding sequence is TGTGGGTCGACTAGCGGGAATGCCCATGAGCAGTTCTTC.

This sequence joins TRBV30 and TRBJ1-5; 8 positions agree with TRBD1. Germline V gives CDR1 GTSNPN, CDR2 SVGIG (reference sequence). V was pared by 2 bases and J by 4 bases, with 4 bases of the junction left unmatched. This CDR3 has 14 amino acids. Written as DNA, the CDR3 is TGTGCCTGGAGTACAGGGGGATCTAATCAGCCCCAGCATTTT. This codes for CAWSTGGSNQPQHF.

This clone was recorded many times. This sample includes further DNA sequences coding for the same CDR3. The chain is built from TRBV27 and TRBJ2-2, with D uncertain. The germline gives CDR1 MNHEY, CDR2 SMNVEV (reference sequence). This CDR3 contains 14 residues. Trimming pared 3 bases from V and 4 bases from J, leaving 9 bases between. CDR3 nucleotide sequence: TGTGCCAGCAGTTTCGGTTTGGGCACCGGGGAGCTGTTTTTT. It specifies CASSFGLGTGELFF.